The following is a T cell receptor beta chain sequence with its context. This receptor's antigen is unknown. Within one base of it there is no much larger clone, and no base qualities were kept. The sample belongs to a study of technical replicates of blood from a few donors (TCRdb year 2017). The library was generated by the immunoSEQ multiplex PCR assay. TCRdb took over this immuneACCESS table, retaining in-frame rearrangements with V and J assigned. Such tables are incomplete; in checked studies, under half of the missing clones stem from an unresolved V gene, and the remainder is unexplained. In all, the sample holds tens of thousands of clones, and about 97% of those were seen once. Almost 0.3% of the sample lies in the top ten. Reading the germline V gene gives CDR1 SGHAT and CDR2 FQNNGV. The CDR3 starts with the cysteine, ends with the phenylalanine, and has 14 residues. The read is trimmed to its CDR3 DNA, 42 bases read in frame from base 1. Trimming at the junction amounts to 1 base on V and 8 bases on J, and the germline ends lie 14 bases apart.

Sequencing used T cells isolated from PBMCs. The source of this sequence is a human donor in good health. The receptor chain draws on TRBV11-2 and TRBJ1-2, with the D gene uncertain. The CDR3 here reads CASSLVEGAVGYTF. The DNA sequence is TGTGCCAGCAGCTTAGTCGAGGGAGCTGTCGGCTACACCTTC.